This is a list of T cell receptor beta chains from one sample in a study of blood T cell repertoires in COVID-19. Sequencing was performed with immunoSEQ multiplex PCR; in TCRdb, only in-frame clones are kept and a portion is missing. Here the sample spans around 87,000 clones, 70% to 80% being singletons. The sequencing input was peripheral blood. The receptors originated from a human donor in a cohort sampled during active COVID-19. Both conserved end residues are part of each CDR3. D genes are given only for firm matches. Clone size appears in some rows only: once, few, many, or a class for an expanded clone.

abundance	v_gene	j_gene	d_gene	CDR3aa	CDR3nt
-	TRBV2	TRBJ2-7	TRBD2	CASKSSGGTYEQYF	TGTGCCAGCAAATCTAGCGGGGGCACCTACGAGCAGTACTTC
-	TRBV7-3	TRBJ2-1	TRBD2	CASSSTSGGNYNEQFF	TGTGCCAGCAGCTCGACTAGCGGGGGGAATTACAATGAGCAGTTCTTC
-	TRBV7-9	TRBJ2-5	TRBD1	CASSPDRAETQYF	TGTGCCAGCAGCCCTGACAGGGCAGAGACCCAGTACTTC
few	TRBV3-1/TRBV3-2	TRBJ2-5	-	CASSQEVGGETQYF	TGTGCCAGCAGCCAAGAAGTCGGGGGAGAGACCCAGTACTTC
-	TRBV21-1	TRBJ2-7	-	CASSKGNRHQNSYEQYF	TGTGCCAGCAGCAAAGGAAATAGACACCAGAACTCCTACGAGCAGTACTTC
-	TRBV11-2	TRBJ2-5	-	CASSLQQTRETQYF	TGTGCCAGCAGCTTACAGCAGACTCGGGAGACCCAGTACTTC
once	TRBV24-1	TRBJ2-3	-	CATSDLSAGPDTQYF	TGTGCCACCAGTGATTTGTCGGCAGGGCCAGATACGCAGTATTTT
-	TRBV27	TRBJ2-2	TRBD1	CASSGQGHGELFF	TGTGCCAGCAGTGGACAGGGTCACGGGGAGCTGTTTTTT
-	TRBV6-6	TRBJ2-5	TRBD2	CASSPRRGRGGRETQYF	TGTGCCAGCAGTCCTCGGAGGGGGCGGGGGGGCCGAGAGACCCAGTACTTC
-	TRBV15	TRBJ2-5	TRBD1	CATSRRAGGQETQYF	TGTGCCACCAGCAGGCGGGCAGGGGGCCAAGAGACCCAGTACTTC
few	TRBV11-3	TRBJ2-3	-	CASSLSGKAWDTQYF	TGTGCCAGCAGCTTAAGCGGAAAAGCGTGGGATACGCAGTATTTT
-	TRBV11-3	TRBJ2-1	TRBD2	CASSLVIAGEGEQFF	TGTGCCAGCAGCTTAGTTATAGCGGGGGAGGGTGAGCAGTTCTTC
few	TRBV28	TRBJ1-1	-	CASAPPGSEAFF	TGTGCCAGCGCCCCTCCGGGGTCTGAAGCTTTCTTT
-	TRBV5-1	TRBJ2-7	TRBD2	CASSWTSGGGYTTSYEQYF	TGCGCCAGCAGCTGGACTAGCGGGGGGGGCTACACTACCTCCTACGAGCAGTACTTC
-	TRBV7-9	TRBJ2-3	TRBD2	CASSAGTMGDTQYF	TGTGCCAGCAGCGCCGGGACTATGGGGGATACGCAGTATTTT